The subject of this entry is one T cell receptor (beta chain). Its antigen is undetermined. This entry belongs to a study of T cells expressing NK-cell markers. Using the 5' RACE reads, TCRdb records one entry per CDR3 protein without DNA. The listing records 500,000 to 700,000 distinct CDR3 sequences. Study-wide results and limits: In a handful of donors, dominant CD3+CD56+NKG2C+ clones formed roughly 1.0-7.5% of CD8+ cells.

Sequenced input: blood T cells: a sorted CD56 or NKG2C T cell subset, CD4+ or CD8+ T cells, or bulk PBMC T cells (not recorded which). This TCR derives from a man younger than 35 in good health.

CDR3: CASRSTSWSSYEQYF. The V gene is TRBV5-6, the J gene TRBJ2-7; with no DNA, the TCRdb D assignment of TRBD2 cannot be verified. Germline CDR1 is SGHDT and CDR2 is YYEEEE. This CDR3 has 15 amino acids.